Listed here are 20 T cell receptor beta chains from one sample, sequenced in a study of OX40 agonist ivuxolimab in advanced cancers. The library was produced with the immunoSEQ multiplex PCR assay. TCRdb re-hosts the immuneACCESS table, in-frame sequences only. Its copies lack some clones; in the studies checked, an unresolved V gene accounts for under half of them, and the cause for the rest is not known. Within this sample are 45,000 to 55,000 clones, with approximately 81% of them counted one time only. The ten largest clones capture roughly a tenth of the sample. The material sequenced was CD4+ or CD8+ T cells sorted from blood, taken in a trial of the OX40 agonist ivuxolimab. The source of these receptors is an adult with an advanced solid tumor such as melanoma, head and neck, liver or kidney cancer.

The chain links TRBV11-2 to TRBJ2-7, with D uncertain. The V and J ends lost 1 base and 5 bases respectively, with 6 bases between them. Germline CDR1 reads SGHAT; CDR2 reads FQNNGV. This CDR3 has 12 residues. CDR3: CASSLGPNEQYF. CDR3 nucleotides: TGTGCCAGCAGCTTAGGCCCGAACGAGCAGTACTTC.

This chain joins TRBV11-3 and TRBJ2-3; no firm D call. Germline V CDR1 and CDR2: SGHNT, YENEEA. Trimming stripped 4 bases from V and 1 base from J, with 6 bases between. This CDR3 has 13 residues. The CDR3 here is CASSSRGTDTQYF. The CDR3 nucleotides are TGTGCCAGCAGCTCTAGGGGCACAGATACGCAGTATTTT. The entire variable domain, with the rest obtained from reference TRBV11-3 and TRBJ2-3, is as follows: EAGVVQSPRYKIIEKKQPVAFWCNPISGHNTLYWYLQNLGQGPELLIRYENEEAVDDSQLPKDRFSAERLKGVDSTLKIQPAELGDSAVYLCASSSRGTDTQYFGPGTRLTVL.

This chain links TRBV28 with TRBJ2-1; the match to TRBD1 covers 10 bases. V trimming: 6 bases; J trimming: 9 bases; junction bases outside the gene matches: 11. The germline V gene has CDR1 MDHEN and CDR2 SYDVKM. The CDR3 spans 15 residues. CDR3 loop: CASSLPGQGSGEQFF. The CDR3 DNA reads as TGTGCCAGCAGCCTCCCGGGACAGGGGTCGGGTGAGCAGTTCTTC.

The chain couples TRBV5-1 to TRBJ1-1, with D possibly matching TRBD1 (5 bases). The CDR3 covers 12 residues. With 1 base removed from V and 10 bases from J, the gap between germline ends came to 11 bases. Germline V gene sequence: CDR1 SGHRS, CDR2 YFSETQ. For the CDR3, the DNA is TGCGCCAGCAGCTTGTCTAGCCAGGGAGCTTTCTTT. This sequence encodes CASSLSSQGAFF.

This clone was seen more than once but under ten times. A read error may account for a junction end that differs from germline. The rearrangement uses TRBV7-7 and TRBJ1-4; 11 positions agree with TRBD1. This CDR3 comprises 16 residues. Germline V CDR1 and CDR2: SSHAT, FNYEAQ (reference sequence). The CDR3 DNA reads TGTGCTAGCAGACGAGGGACAGGGGGAAAAGAAGAAAAACTGTTTTTT. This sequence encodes CASRRGTGGKEEKLFF.

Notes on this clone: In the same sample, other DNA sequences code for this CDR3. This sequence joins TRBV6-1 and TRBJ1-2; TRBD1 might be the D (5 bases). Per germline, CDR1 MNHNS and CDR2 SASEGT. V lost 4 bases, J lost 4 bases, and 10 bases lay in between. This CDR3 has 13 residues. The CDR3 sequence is CASSVGVPYGYTF. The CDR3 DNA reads TGTGCCAGCAGTGTAGGGGTGCCCTATGGCTACACCTTC.

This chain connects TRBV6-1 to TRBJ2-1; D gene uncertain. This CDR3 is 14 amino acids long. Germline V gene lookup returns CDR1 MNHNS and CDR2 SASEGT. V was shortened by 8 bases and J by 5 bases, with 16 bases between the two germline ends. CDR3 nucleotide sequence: TGTGCCAGCGGTCTACAGTGGTCCCACAATGAGCAGTTCTTC. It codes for CASGLQWSHNEQFF.

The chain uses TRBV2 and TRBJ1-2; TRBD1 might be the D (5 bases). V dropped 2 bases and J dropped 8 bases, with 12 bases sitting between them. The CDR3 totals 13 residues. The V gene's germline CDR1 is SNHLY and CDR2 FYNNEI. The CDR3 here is CASSETARQGYTF. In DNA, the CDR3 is TGTGCCAGCAGTGAAACCGCCAGACAGGGCTACACCTTC.

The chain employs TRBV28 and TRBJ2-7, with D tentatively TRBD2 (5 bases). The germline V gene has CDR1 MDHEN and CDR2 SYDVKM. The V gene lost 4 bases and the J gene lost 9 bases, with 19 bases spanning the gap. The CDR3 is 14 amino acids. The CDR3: CASSSPGSSRMQYF. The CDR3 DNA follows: TGTGCCAGCAGTTCGCCGGGATCTTCTCGGATGCAGTACTTC. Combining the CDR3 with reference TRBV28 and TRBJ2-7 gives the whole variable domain DVKVTQSSRYLVKRTGEKVFLECVQDMDHENMFWYRQDPGLGLRLIYFSYDVKMKEKGDIPEGYSVSREKKERFSLILESASTNQTSMYLCASSSPGSSRMQYFGPGTRLTVT.

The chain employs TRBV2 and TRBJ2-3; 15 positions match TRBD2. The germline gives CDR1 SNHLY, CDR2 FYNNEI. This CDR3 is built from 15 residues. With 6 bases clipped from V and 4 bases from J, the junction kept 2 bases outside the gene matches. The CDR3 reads CASRGLAGGADTQYF. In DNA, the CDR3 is TGTGCCAGCAGAGGACTAGCGGGAGGGGCAGATACGCAGTATTTT.

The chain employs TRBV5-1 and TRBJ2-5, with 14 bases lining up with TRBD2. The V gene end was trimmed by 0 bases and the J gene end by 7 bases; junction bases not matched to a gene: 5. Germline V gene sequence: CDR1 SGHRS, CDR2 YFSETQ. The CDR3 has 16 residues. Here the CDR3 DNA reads TGCGCCAGCAGCTTGGCTGGACTAGCGGGGGGCGGGACCCAGTACTTC. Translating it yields CASSLAGLAGGGTQYF. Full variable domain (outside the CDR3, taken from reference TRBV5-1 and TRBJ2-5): KAGVTQTPRYLIKTRGQQVTLSCSPISGHRSVSWYQQTPGQGLQFLFEYFSETQRNKGNFPGRFSGRQFSNSRSEMNVSTLELGDSALYLCASSLAGLAGGGTQYFGPGTRLLVL.

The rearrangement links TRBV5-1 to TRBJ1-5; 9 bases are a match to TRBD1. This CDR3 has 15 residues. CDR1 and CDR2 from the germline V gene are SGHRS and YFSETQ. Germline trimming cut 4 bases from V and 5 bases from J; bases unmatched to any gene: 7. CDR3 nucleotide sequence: TGCGCCAGCAGCACCGGGACAGGGTGGGATCAGCCCCAGCATTTT. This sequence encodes CASSTGTGWDQPQHF.

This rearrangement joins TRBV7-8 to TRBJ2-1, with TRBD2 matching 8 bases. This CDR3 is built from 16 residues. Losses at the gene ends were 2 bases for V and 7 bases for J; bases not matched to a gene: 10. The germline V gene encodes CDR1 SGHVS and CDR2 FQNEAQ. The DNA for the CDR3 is TGTGCCAGCAGCTTATCGTCCGGGACTAGAGCGAATGAGCAGTTCTTC. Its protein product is CASSLSSGTRANEQFF.

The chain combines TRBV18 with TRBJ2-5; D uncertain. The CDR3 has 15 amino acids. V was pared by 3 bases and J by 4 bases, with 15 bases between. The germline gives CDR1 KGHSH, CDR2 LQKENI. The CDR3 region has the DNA TGTGCCAGCTCACCCCACATTGAGGAAGGAGAGACCCAGTACTTC. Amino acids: CASSPHIEEGETQYF. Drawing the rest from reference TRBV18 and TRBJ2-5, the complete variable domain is NAGVMQNPRHLVRRRGQEARLRCSPMKGHSHVYWYRQLPEEGLKFMVYLQKENIIDESGMPKERFSAEFPKEGPSILRIQQVVRGDSAAYFCASSPHIEEGETQYFGPGTRLLVL.

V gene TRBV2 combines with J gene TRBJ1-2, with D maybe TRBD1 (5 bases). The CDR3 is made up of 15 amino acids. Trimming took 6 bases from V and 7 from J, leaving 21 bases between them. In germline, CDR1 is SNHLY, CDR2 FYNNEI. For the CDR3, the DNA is TGTGCCAGCAGCCTCCCCCCGGACACGGTCCCTGGCTACACCTTC. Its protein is CASSLPPDTVPGYTF.

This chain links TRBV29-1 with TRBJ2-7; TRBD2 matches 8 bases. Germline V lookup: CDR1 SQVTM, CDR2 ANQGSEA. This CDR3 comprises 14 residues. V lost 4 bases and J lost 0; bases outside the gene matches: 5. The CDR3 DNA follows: TGCAGCGTTGGTAAGCGGGGGAGCTCCTACGAGCAGTACTTC. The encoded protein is CSVGKRGSSYEQYF.

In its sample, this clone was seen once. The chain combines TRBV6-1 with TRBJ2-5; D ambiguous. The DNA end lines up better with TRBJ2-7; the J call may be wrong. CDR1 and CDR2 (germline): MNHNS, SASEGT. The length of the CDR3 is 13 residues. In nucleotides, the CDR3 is TGTGCCAGCAGTAAAGAGACCGTCTCCGAGCAGTACTTC. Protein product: CASSKETVSEQYF.

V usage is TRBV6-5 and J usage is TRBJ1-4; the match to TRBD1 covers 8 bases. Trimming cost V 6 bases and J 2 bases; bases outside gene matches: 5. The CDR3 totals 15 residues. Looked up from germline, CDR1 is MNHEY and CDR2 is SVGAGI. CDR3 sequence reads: CASRQSGGTNEKLFF. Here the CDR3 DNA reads TGTGCCAGCAGACAATCAGGGGGCACTAATGAAAAACTGTTTTTT.

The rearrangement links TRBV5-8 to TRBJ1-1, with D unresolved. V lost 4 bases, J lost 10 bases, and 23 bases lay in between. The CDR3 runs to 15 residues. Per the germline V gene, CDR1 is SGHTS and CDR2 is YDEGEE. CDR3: CASSSPRVPLWGAFF. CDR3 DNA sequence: TGTGCCAGCAGCAGCCCCCGAGTTCCCCTATGGGGAGCTTTCTTT.

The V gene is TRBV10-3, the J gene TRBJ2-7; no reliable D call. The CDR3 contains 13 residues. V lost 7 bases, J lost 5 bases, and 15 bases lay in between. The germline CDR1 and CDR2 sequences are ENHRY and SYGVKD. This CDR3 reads CAIKGTSWNEQYF. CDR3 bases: TGTGCCATCAAAGGTACTTCGTGGAACGAGCAGTACTTC.